What follows is one T cell receptor (beta chain) and its context. The CDR3 has 13 amino acids. V was clipped by 4 bases and J by 8 bases; unmatched bases: 10. CDR1 is GTSNPN, CDR2 SVGIG, per germline (reference sequence). The data belong to a study of blood T cell repertoires in COVID-19. Background on the study: Samples taken during acute and convalescent COVID-19 were collected in the United States, Italy and Spain. T cells, B-cell-depleted T cells, or PBMCs supplied cDNA or gDNA.

In the original workflow: Amplification of reference gene primers was used by the study to estimate nucleated cell counts. Only in-frame clones appear in the TCRdb table, and some are missing; sequencing was by immunoSEQ multiplex PCR. Clone size and V and J calls were adopted from that table, with D and trimming inferred from the DNA. Among about 180,000 clones listed, under 90% were seen once. The clonotype was recovered from a human donor in a cohort sampled during active COVID-19. The V call is TRBV30, the J call TRBJ1-1; 7 bases are a match to TRBD1. Source material: peripheral blood. In nucleotides, the CDR3 is TGTGCCTGGACCCGGGACAGACGAACGGAAGCTTTCTTT. The encoded protein is CAWTRDRRTEAFF.